The rows below give T cell receptor beta chains drawn from one sample of a study of T cell responses to AZD1222 COVID-19 vaccine. The method was immunoSEQ multiplex PCR; TCRdb's version includes in-frame clones alone and lacks a portion of them. The table shows about 120,000 clones, with about 89% occurring only once. The source was peripheral blood, collected on day 0 of AZD1222 vaccination. The source is an adult in good health. Each CDR3 is given with its conserved first and last residue. A D gene is named only where the DNA matches it firmly. Clone sizes are given selectively: once, few, many, or a class where the clone is expanded.

d_call: NA
clone_size: NA
v_call: TRBV12-3/TRBV12-4
j_call: TRBJ1-6
cdr3_nt: TGTGCCAGCAGCTTGGGAGGGAATTCACCCCTCCACTTT
cdr3_aa: CASSLGGNSPLHF

d_call: NA
clone_size: NA
v_call: TRBV3-1/TRBV3-2
j_call: TRBJ2-5
cdr3_nt: TGTGCCAGCAGCCCCAGCCCGACGTTACCGATTGGGAAACAAGAGACCCAGTACTTC
cdr3_aa: CASSPSPTLPIGKQETQYF

d_call: NA
clone_size: NA
v_call: TRBV5-1
j_call: TRBJ2-7
cdr3_nt: TGCGCCAGCAGCTTGGGAGTGCGCAGGGCCGACTCCTACGAGCAGTACTTC
cdr3_aa: CASSLGVRRADSYEQYF

d_call: TRBD2
clone_size: once
v_call: TRBV7-9
j_call: TRBJ2-1
cdr3_nt: TGTGCCAGCGTCCGAAGCGGGACCTACAATGAGCAGTTCTTC
cdr3_aa: CASVRSGTYNEQFF

d_call: TRBD1
clone_size: NA
v_call: TRBV5-4
j_call: TRBJ2-4
cdr3_nt: TGTGCCAGCAGCCCCGGGGACAGTTTAGCCAAAAACATTCAGTACTTC
cdr3_aa: CASSPGDSLAKNIQYF

d_call: TRBD1
clone_size: once
v_call: TRBV5-1
j_call: TRBJ1-6
cdr3_nt: TGCGCCAGCAGCGGGGGACAGGGCCTCCCCCTCCACTTT
cdr3_aa: CASSGGQGLPLHF

d_call: NA
clone_size: NA
v_call: TRBV12-5
j_call: TRBJ2-4
cdr3_nt: TGTGCTAGTGGTTTGGGACAGCTAGCCAAAAACATTCAGTACTTC
cdr3_aa: CASGLGQLAKNIQYF

d_call: NA
clone_size: NA
v_call: TRBV5-6
j_call: TRBJ1-5
cdr3_nt: TGTGCCAGCAGCTCCGGCCCGCGCGGTCAGCCCCAGCATTTT
cdr3_aa: CASSSGPRGQPQHF

d_call: NA
clone_size: NA
v_call: TRBV27
j_call: TRBJ2-2
cdr3_nt: TGTGCCAGCAGTTACTCGACGGGACCAGTGGGCGCCGGGGAGCTGTTTTTT
cdr3_aa: CASSYSTGPVGAGELFF

d_call: NA
clone_size: NA
v_call: TRBV19
j_call: TRBJ1-1
cdr3_nt: TGTGCCAGTAGTATAGATGTCGGTACCACTGAAGCTTTCTTT
cdr3_aa: CASSIDVGTTEAFF

d_call: NA
clone_size: NA
v_call: TRBV12-3/TRBV12-4
j_call: TRBJ1-1
cdr3_nt: TGTGCCAGCAACCTCCTAATGAACACTGAAGCTTTCTTT
cdr3_aa: CASNLLMNTEAFF

d_call: NA
clone_size: NA
v_call: TRBV19
j_call: TRBJ2-3
cdr3_nt: TGTGCCAGTAGAGAGGCCCTGAGGCCGGGAGATACGCAGTATTTT
cdr3_aa: CASREALRPGDTQYF

d_call: NA
clone_size: NA
v_call: TRBV6-5
j_call: TRBJ2-1
cdr3_nt: TGTGCCAGCAGTTACTCGGGCCAGGGAATTCGTGAGCAGTTCTTC
cdr3_aa: CASSYSGQGIREQFF

d_call: TRBD2
clone_size: medium-sized
v_call: TRBV6-4
j_call: TRBJ2-1
cdr3_nt: TGTGCCAGCAGTGACTCGACTAGCGGGAGCAATGAGCAGTTCTTC
cdr3_aa: CASSDSTSGSNEQFF

d_call: NA
clone_size: once
v_call: TRBV7-9
j_call: TRBJ1-1
cdr3_nt: TGTGCCAGCAGCCGCGCCACAGGGATCACTGAAGCTTTCTTT
cdr3_aa: CASSRATGITEAFF

d_call: NA
clone_size: NA
v_call: TRBV10-3
j_call: TRBJ2-7
cdr3_nt: TGTGCCATCGGGAGACAAATCTACGAGCAGTACTTC
cdr3_aa: CAIGRQIYEQYF

d_call: NA
clone_size: NA
v_call: TRBV14
j_call: TRBJ1-2
cdr3_nt: TGTGCCAGCAGCCAAGTTGCAGGCCAAGCTGGCTACACCTTC
cdr3_aa: CASSQVAGQAGYTF

d_call: NA
clone_size: NA
v_call: TRBV19
j_call: TRBJ2-7
cdr3_nt: TGTGCCAGTAGTATCTTAGACAGAGCCTACGAGCAGTACTTC
cdr3_aa: CASSILDRAYEQYF

d_call: NA
clone_size: NA
v_call: TRBV4-2
j_call: TRBJ1-2
cdr3_nt: TGTGCCAGCAGCGAAGACAGCCGCTATGGCTACACCTTC
cdr3_aa: CASSEDSRYGYTF

d_call: NA
clone_size: NA
v_call: TRBV18
j_call: TRBJ1-5
cdr3_nt: TGTGCCAGCTCACCTTCCGATAGCAATCAGCCCCAGCATTTT
cdr3_aa: CASSPSDSNQPQHF

d_call: NA
clone_size: NA
v_call: TRBV10-1
j_call: TRBJ2-7
cdr3_nt: TGCGCCAGCAGTGCAAACGTCTACGAGCAGTACTTC
cdr3_aa: CASSANVYEQYF

d_call: TRBD2
clone_size: NA
v_call: TRBV12-3/TRBV12-4
j_call: TRBJ2-1
cdr3_nt: TGTGCCAGCAGTTTAGGACTAGCGACGTTCTTC
cdr3_aa: CASSLGLATFF

d_call: NA
clone_size: NA
v_call: TRBV3-1/TRBV3-2
j_call: TRBJ2-1
cdr3_nt: TGTGCCAGCAGCCTCCTCGGGGATGAGCAGTTCTTC
cdr3_aa: CASSLLGDEQFF

d_call: NA
clone_size: NA
v_call: TRBV7-6
j_call: TRBJ1-3
cdr3_nt: TGTGCCAGCAGCCTGACAGTAGCCTCTGGAAACACCATATATTTT
cdr3_aa: CASSLTVASGNTIYF

d_call: NA
clone_size: NA
v_call: TRBV28
j_call: TRBJ2-5
cdr3_nt: TGTGCCAGCAGTTTAAGCCAGGAGACCCAGTACTTC
cdr3_aa: CASSLSQETQYF